This TCR beta chain was identified during a study of blood T cell repertoires in COVID-19 (dated by TCRdb to 2019 to 2021). At the level of the whole study: Collaborator samples came from the United States, Italy and Spain and covered acute and convalescent phases of COVID-19. The prospective study material was composed of cDNA or gDNA derived from T cells, B-cell-depleted T cells, or PBMCs. The dataset comprised deeply sampled blood TCRbeta repertoires from subjects exposed to, actively infected with, or recovered from COVID-19. The repertoires were made available in a free public database intended to serve as a resource for research on the immune response to SARS-CoV-2. The samples were drawn from two sources: the first 160 participants of the ongoing ImmuneRACE study, and fewer than 1,500 subjects contributed by 6 global collaborators. Sample metadata almost always included a de-identified subject ID, COVID-19 status, age in years and sex. Where HLA class I and class II types were available, the types were taken from metadata supplied by the sample provider, not from assay-based typing. Paper-wide results and their limitations: The quantity of clinical and demographic metadata differed by source and by participant and was supplied without curation.

Each collaborating institution followed its own protocols to collect whole blood in K2EDTA tubes. Collaborator samples were shipped for TCRbeta analysis as frozen whole blood, isolated PBMCs, or DNA extracted from either sample type. As to this clone: The target of this receptor is not known. No much larger clonotype is one base removed from it; base qualities were not supplied.

TCRbeta CDR3 regions were amplified from genomic DNA by means of the immunoSEQ Assay, a bias-controlled multiplex PCR. In the source study's methods: Within the assay, amplification of reference gene primers was used to estimate how many nucleated cells each sample contained. Sequence reads were collapsed and filtered to measure the absolute abundance of every unique TCRbeta CDR3 rearrangement. For each sample, productive Simpson clonality was calculated as the square root of Simpson's diversity index across productive rearrangements. What TCRdb holds here is the immuneACCESS table cut down to in-frame rearrangements. Part of the clones is not present; checked against another copy, under half of the missing clones reflect an unresolved V gene, and the others are unexplained. That table supplies the V and J calls and clone size; D and trimming were determined from the DNA. Recorded for this sample are over 200,000 clones; approximately 84% of them occurred a single time. 6% to 8.5% of the sample is taken by the ten largest.

CDR3 length: 14 amino acids, cysteine to phenylalanine. Only CDR3 DNA is held: 42 bases, read in frame from base 1. Between the V and J ends, shortened by 4 bases and 5 bases respectively, the junction contains 15 bases. CDR1 and CDR2 are read off the germline V gene as SGHRS and YFSETQ. This clonotype originated in a woman between 50 and 59 years old with active or convalescent COVID-19. The sample consisted of peripheral blood. The rearrangement combines TRBV5-1 with TRBJ1-1; TRBD1 is a weak D gene call, 5 bases matching. The sequence in DNA is TGCGCCAGCAGCAGTCAGGGAGGGGTGACTGAAGCTTTCTTT. This encodes CASSSQGGVTEAFF. Reference TRBV5-1 and TRBJ1-1 genes cover what lies past the CDR3, so the full variable domain is KAGVTQTPRYLIKTRGQQVTLSCSPISGHRSVSWYQQTPGQGLQFLFEYFSETQRNKGNFPGRFSGRQFSNSRSEMNVSTLELGDSALYLCASSSQGGVTEAFFGQGTRLTVV.